This is a list of T cell receptor beta chains from one sample in a study of blood T cell repertoires in COVID-19. Method: immunoSEQ multiplex PCR; TCRdb's copy keeps in-frame clones and lacks some. Of about 280,000 clones in the sample, 85% were seen once. Specimen: PBMCs or T cells enriched from blood (not recorded which). The receptors shown here come from a woman aged 50 to 60 who had recovered from COVID-19. CDR3s include the opening cysteine and the closing phenylalanine or tryptophan. A clone size is listed for some rows: how often the clone was seen (once, few, many), or a class if it is expanded.

v_call,clone_size,cdr3_aa
TRBV30,few,CAWSEGTAVNYGYTF
TRBV6-5,NA,CASWGGGSKFF
TRBV6-2/TRBV6-3,NA,CASSPSGGLVGDEQFF
TRBV7-8,NA,CASSLFDTEDNYGYTF
TRBV28,NA,CASRGDTGVSYTF
TRBV10-1,NA,CASRRSFREKLFF
TRBV27,NA,CATRLAGADTQYF
TRBV19,NA,CASSMDHSAGEETQYF
TRBV11-2,NA,CASSRTDGENQPQHF
TRBV18,NA,CASSPQGGFNNSPLHF
TRBV3-1/TRBV3-2,NA,CASSRRTGNEKLFF
TRBV19,few,CASSMLLAGATGELFF
TRBV2,NA,CASRATETNTEAFF
TRBV5-4,once,CASSLAASGRAGTQYF
TRBV3-1/TRBV3-2,NA,CASSGGVAALGEKLFF
TRBV30,NA,CAWSWDAGGYGYTF
TRBV28,NA,CASSFVPGSGQGTYYEQYF
TRBV27,once,CASSSPTPGGSNYGYTF